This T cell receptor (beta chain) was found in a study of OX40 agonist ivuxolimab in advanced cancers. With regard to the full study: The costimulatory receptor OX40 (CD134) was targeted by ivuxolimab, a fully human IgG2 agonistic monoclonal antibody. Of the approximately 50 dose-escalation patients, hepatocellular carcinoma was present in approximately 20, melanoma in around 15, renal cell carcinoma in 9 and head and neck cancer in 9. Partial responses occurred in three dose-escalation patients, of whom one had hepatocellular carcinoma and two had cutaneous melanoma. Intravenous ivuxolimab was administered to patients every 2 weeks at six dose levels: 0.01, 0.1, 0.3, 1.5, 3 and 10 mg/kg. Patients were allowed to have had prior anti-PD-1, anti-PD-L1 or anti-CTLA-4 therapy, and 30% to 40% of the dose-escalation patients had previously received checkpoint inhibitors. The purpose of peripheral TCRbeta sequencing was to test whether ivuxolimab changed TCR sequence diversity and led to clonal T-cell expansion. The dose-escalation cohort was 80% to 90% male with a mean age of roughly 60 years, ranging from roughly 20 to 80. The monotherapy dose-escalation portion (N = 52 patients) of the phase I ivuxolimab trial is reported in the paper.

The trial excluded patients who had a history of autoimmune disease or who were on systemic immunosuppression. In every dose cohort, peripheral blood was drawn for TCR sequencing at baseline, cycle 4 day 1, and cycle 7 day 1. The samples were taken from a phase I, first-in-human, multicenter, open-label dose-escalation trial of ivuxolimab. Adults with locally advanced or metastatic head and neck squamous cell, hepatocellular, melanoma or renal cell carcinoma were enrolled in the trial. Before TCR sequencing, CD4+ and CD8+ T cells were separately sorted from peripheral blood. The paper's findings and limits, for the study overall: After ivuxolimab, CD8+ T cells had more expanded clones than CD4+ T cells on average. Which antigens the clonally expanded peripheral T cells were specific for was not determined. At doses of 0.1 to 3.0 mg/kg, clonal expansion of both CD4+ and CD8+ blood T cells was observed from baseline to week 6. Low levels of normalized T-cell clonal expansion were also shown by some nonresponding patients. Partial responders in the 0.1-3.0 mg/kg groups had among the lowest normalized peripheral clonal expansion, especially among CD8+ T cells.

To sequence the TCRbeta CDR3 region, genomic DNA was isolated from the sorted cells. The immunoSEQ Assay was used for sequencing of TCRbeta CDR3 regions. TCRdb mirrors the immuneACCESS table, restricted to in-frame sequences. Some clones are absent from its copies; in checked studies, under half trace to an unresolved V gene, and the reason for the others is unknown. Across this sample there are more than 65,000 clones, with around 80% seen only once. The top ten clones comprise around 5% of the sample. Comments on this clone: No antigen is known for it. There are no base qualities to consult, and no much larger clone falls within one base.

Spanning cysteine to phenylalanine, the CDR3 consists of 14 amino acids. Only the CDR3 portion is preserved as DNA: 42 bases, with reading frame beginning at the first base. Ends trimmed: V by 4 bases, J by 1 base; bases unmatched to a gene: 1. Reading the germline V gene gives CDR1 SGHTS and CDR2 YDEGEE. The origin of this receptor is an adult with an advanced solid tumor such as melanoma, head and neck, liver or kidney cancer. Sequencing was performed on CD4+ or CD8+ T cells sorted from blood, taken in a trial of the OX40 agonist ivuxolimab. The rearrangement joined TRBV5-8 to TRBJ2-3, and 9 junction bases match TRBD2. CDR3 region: CASSRTSGTDTQYF. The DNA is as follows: TGTGCCAGCAGCCGGACTAGCGGCACAGATACGCAGTATTTT.